The 19 T cell receptor beta chains reported below all come from one sample, sequenced in a study of cytomegalovirus exposure and HLA in healthy donors. Both 60 Vbeta primers and 13 Jbeta primers went into the PCR. The table came from immunoSEQ multiplex PCR; TCRdb's copy has only in-frame clones and leaves some out. Of about 160,000 clones listed, roughly 79% are singletons. Material: PBMCs. The receptor set was obtained from a man aged 18 to 29 in good health and CMV-seropositive.

The chain uses TRBV5-1 and TRBJ2-1; weak D call: TRBD2 (7 bases). Deletions cut 0 bases from V and 6 bases from J, with 13 bases between. The CDR3 length is 15 residues. Germline CDR1 is SGHRS and CDR2 is YFSETQ. The CDR3 DNA sequence: TGCGCCAGCAGCTTGGTGGTGGGGGGGCGCAATGAGCAGTTCTTC. Its protein product is CASSLVVGGRNEQFF.

The J gene is TRBJ2-1, the V gene TRBV29-1; 11 positions match TRBD2. Germline values: CDR1 SQVTM, CDR2 ANQGSEA. The trim removed 1 base at V and 6 bases at J, leaving 11 bases unmatched. This CDR3 comprises 17 residues. The DNA of the CDR3 is TGCAGCGTTGAAGGGGCCGGGACTAGCGGAGGAACCAATGAGCAGTTCTTC. This codes for CSVEGAGTSGGTNEQFF.

This clone was seen just once. This chain uses TRBV28 with TRBJ1-5, with TRBD1 matching over 9 bases. Germline V gene data show CDR1 as MDHEN and CDR2 as SYDVKM. With 5 bases clipped from V and 7 bases from J, the junction kept 9 bases outside the gene matches. CDR3 length equals 15 residues. This CDR3 reads CASSVPGTGRQPQHF. CDR3 coding DNA: TGTGCCAGCAGTGTACCGGGGACAGGGCGACAGCCCCAGCATTTT.

The V call is TRBV11-3, the J call TRBJ2-3; D gene ambiguous. This CDR3 has 13 residues. V dropped 5 bases and J dropped 1 base, with 7 bases sitting between them. Per germline, CDR1 SGHNT and CDR2 YENEEA. CDR3 in amino acids: CASSITRTDTQYF. The DNA for the CDR3 is TGTGCCAGCAGCATTACACGCACAGATACGCAGTATTTT. The variable domain in full, with the rest retrieved from reference TRBV11-3 and TRBJ2-3, is EAGVVQSPRYKIIEKKQPVAFWCNPISGHNTLYWYLQNLGQGPELLIRYENEEAVDDSQLPKDRFSAERLKGVDSTLKIQPAELGDSAVYLCASSITRTDTQYFGPGTRLTVL.

This sequence joins TRBV6-5 and TRBJ2-2; a possible D gene is TRBD2 (6 bases). Deletions cut 6 bases from V and 2 bases from J, with 13 bases between. The CDR3 contains 15 residues. The germline V gene has CDR1 MNHEY and CDR2 SVGAGI. This CDR3 reads CASSRDWANTGELFF. The CDR3 bases are TGTGCCAGCAGCCGGGACTGGGCTAACACCGGGGAGCTGTTTTTT.

The gene calls are TRBV6-1 and TRBJ2-3; 7 bases align to TRBD2. CDR1 is MNHNS, CDR2 SASEGT, per germline. V lost 3 bases, J lost 6 bases, and 3 bases stayed unmatched. The length of the CDR3 is 13 residues. For the CDR3, the DNA is TGTGCCAGCAGTGACCCCGGGGGGGATACGCAGTATTTT. This sequence encodes CASSDPGGDTQYF.

The table lists this clone with a few counts. The gene calls are TRBV6-5 and TRBJ1-2; no clear D. The CDR3 totals 13 residues. V gave up 5 bases and J gave up 8 bases, with 15 bases separating them. Germline CDR1 reads MNHEY; CDR2 reads SVGAGI. The CDR3 protein is CASSELGSWGYTF. The CDR3 nucleotides are TGTGCCAGCAGTGAACTTGGGAGCTGGGGCTACACCTTC.

The table lists this clone with a few counts. DNA of the CDR3: TGCGCCAGCAGCTTGGATGGGGGGAGTCAGACTGAAGCTTTCTTT. As protein: CASSLDGGSQTEAFF. This sequence joins TRBV5-1 and TRBJ1-1; perhaps TRBD1 as D (5 bases). V dropped 0 bases and J dropped 5 bases, with 14 bases sitting between them. In germline, CDR1 is SGHRS, CDR2 YFSETQ. The CDR3 contains 15 residues.

The genes are TRBV5-1 and TRBJ2-2, with TRBD2 matching 9 bases. Germline CDR1 and CDR2: SGHRS and YFSETQ. The CDR3 has 19 amino acids. V shed 3 bases, J shed 0 bases, and the junction held 12 bases outside the gene matches. The CDR3 loop reads CASSWAASGAPANTGELFF. CDR3 bases: TGCGCCAGCAGCTGGGCGGCTAGCGGGGCCCCCGCGAACACCGGGGAGCTGTTTTTT. Variable domain in full (rest from reference TRBV5-1 and TRBJ2-2): KAGVTQTPRYLIKTRGQQVTLSCSPISGHRSVSWYQQTPGQGLQFLFEYFSETQRNKGNFPGRFSGRQFSNSRSEMNVSTLELGDSALYLCASSWAASGAPANTGELFFGEGSRLTVL.

This clone has only one observation. The chain couples TRBV7-3 to TRBJ1-3; D is undetermined. Germline CDR1 and CDR2: SGHTA and FQGTGA. This CDR3 has 14 amino acids. Trimming cost V 2 bases and J 1 base, with 6 bases left between them. CDR3 nucleotides: TGTGCCAGCAGCTTAGGCGGGTCTGGAAACACCATATATTTT. It codes for CASSLGGSGNTIYF.

V and J are TRBV2 and TRBJ1-1; 7 nucleotides line up with TRBD1. CDR3 length: 15 residues. V lost 0 bases, J lost 7 bases, and 8 bases stayed unmatched. In germline, CDR1 is SNHLY, CDR2 FYNNEI. CDR3 protein: CASSEAPPGQFEAFF. CDR3 coding DNA: TGTGCCAGCAGTGAAGCCCCCCCGGGACAGTTTGAAGCTTTCTTT.

The CDR3 sequence is CASSLAGMGLAGVLDTQYF. The CDR3, as DNA: TGTGCCAGCAGCTTGGCCGGTATGGGACTAGCGGGAGTGTTAGATACGCAGTATTTT. The chain employs TRBV5-6 and TRBJ2-3; 14 nucleotides match TRBD2. The CDR3 totals 19 residues. The V segment lost 0 bases and the J segment 5 bases; nucleotides outside the gene matches: 11. Germline values: CDR1 SGHDT, CDR2 YYEEEE.

V is TRBV4-3 and J is TRBJ2-2; 8 bases agree with TRBD1. The germline gives CDR1 LGHNA, CDR2 YSLEER. Unmatched junction bases numbered 1, after V lost 4 bases and J lost 6 bases. The CDR3 has 13 residues. This CDR3 is CASSPTGAGELFF. The CDR3, as DNA: TGCGCCAGCAGCCCGACAGGGGCCGGGGAGCTGTTTTTT.

The chain links TRBV27 to TRBJ1-1; 7 bases map to TRBD1. The CDR3 length is 15 residues. From germline, CDR1 is MNHEY and CDR2 SMNVEV (reference sequence). The J segment lost 6 bases and the V segment lost 2 bases, leaving 9 bases of the junction unmatched. CDR3 sequence (DNA): TGTGCCAGCAGTTTACAGGGGGGCGGTGGCGCTGAAGCTTTCTTT. As protein: CASSLQGGGGAEAFF.

The chain recombines TRBV6-5 with TRBJ2-7; TRBD1 aligns across 7 bases. V lost 6 bases, J lost 5 bases, and 10 bases stayed unmatched. There are 14 residues in the CDR3. CDR1 MNHEY and CDR2 SVGAGI come from the germline V gene. The CDR3 loop is CASRAGTAGHEQYF. For the CDR3, the DNA is TGTGCCAGCAGGGCCGGGACAGCCGGTCACGAGCAGTACTTC.

This chain joins TRBV12-5 and TRBJ2-3, with TRBD2 identical over 7 bases. The ends lost 6 bases at V and 2 bases at J; junction bases unmatched: 5. Germline-derived CDR1 and CDR2 are LGHNT and FRNRAP. CDR3 size: 14 residues. CDR3 sequence (DNA): TGTGCTAGTGGCGTGACTAGCTCCACAGATACGCAGTATTTT. Translated, it gives CASGVTSSTDTQYF.

This chain uses TRBV6-5 with TRBJ1-1, with D tentatively TRBD1 (5 bases). The CDR3 is made up of 11 amino acids. Germline V gene data show CDR1 as MNHEY and CDR2 as SVGAGI. Trimming took off 6 bases at V and 7 bases at J, with 9 bases between the two ends. The chain's CDR3 is CASSSRVEAFF. CDR3 in DNA: TGTGCCAGCAGCAGCAGGGTTGAAGCTTTCTTT.

V is TRBV10-1 and J is TRBJ2-7; 10 nucleotides match TRBD1. J lost 7 bases, V lost 11 bases, and 11 bases had no gene match. CDR1 is WNHNN, CDR2 SYGVQD, per germline (reference sequence). The CDR3 totals 13 residues. CDR3 nucleotide sequence: TGCGCCTTCCCCGGGACAGGGGTGGAAGAGCAGTACTTC. Protein sequence: CAFPGTGVEEQYF.

The CDR3 region has the DNA TGTGCCATCGCAGGACAGGGCCTCACAGATACGCAGTATTTT. Translating it yields CAIAGQGLTDTQYF. The chain couples TRBV10-3 to TRBJ2-3, with 8 bases fitting TRBD1. Unmatched junction bases numbered 6, after V lost 8 bases and J lost 2 bases. Germline assignment: CDR1 ENHRY and CDR2 SYGVKD. The CDR3 totals 14 residues.